The 10 T cell receptor beta chains given below trace back to one sample, sequenced in a study of Siglec-9 on CD8 T cells in melanoma. Only in-frame clones appear in the TCRdb table, and some are missing; sequencing was by immunoSEQ multiplex PCR. The profile shows about 36,000 clones, 84% of them singletons. Material: Siglec-9- CD8+ T cells sorted from blood. The receptors shown here come from a human donor in good health.

Regarding this clone: This specimen includes other DNA sequences encoding the same CDR3. The rearrangement joins TRBV19 to TRBJ2-3; 13 bases fit TRBD2. Looked up from germline, CDR1 is LNHDA and CDR2 is SQIVND (reference sequence). J gave up 4 bases and V 5 bases, and 18 bases lay outside the gene matches. The CDR3 runs 20 residues. Written as DNA, the CDR3 is TGTGCCAGTAGTTTTCGACTAGCGGGAGGTAACTATCGGCCGTCAGATACGCAGTATTTT. It is translated as CASSFRLAGGNYRPSDTQYF.

This clone came up a few times. This chain connects TRBV19 to TRBJ1-1; 7 bases are shared with TRBD1. The germline V gene encodes CDR1 LNHDA and CDR2 SQIVND (reference sequence). This CDR3 contains 13 residues. V gave up 7 bases and J gave up 5 bases; unmatched junction bases: 7. CDR3 sequence reads: CASNHLRGTEAFF. CDR3 coding DNA: TGTGCCAGTAATCATCTCAGGGGGACTGAAGCTTTCTTT.

This chain uses TRBV29-1 with TRBJ2-2; 12 bases map to TRBD2. CDR1 is SQVTM, CDR2 ANQGSEA, per germline. The CDR3 contains 16 residues. V lost 7 bases to trimming and J lost 5 bases; unmatched junction nucleotides: 11. The CDR3 here is CSARGPSGRATGELFF. The CDR3 DNA reads TGCAGCGCCCGGGGGCCTAGCGGGAGGGCTACCGGGGAGCTGTTTTTT.

The genes are TRBV6-4 and TRBJ2-2, with unresolved D. Trimming removed 7 bases from V and 4 bases from J, with 13 bases in between. CDR3 length: 14 amino acids. Per germline, CDR1 MRHNA and CDR2 SNTAGT. CDR3 amino acids: CASKGPSATGELFF. CDR3 sequence (DNA): TGTGCCAGCAAGGGCCCCAGCGCCACCGGGGAGCTGTTTTTT.

The genes are TRBV28 and TRBJ2-7; a possible D gene is TRBD2 (6 bases). CDR1 is MDHEN, CDR2 SYDVKM, per germline. This CDR3 spans 16 amino acids. Between the trimmed V and J ends, which lost 5 bases and 3 bases, there was a span of 20 bases. CDR3 amino acids: CASSRGEGEVLYEQYF. CDR3 nucleotides: TGTGCCAGCAGTCGCGGAGAAGGGGAGGTTCTCTACGAGCAGTACTTC.

The CDR3 loop is CASSFNGGQPQHF. The CDR3 bases are TGTGCCAGCAGTTTTAACGGTGGGCAGCCCCAGCATTTT. The chain is built from TRBV27 and TRBJ1-5; D not resolved. The CDR3 is 13 amino acids. The V end lost 3 bases, the J end lost 7 bases, and 10 bases lay between the germline ends. Germline loops: CDR1 MNHEY, CDR2 SMNVEV (reference sequence).

The chain employs TRBV2 and TRBJ1-2; D call uncertain. The CDR3 is 15 amino acids. The germline CDR1 and CDR2 sequences are SNHLY and FYNNEI. V was pared by 3 bases and J by 4 bases, with 15 bases between. Here the CDR3 reads CASSDLGLLGYGYTF. The CDR3 DNA is TGTGCCAGCAGTGACCTCGGGCTGTTAGGCTATGGCTACACCTTC. Looking up the rest from reference TRBV2 and TRBJ1-2 gives the full variable domain: EPEVTQTPSHQVTQMGQEVILRCVPISNHLYFYWYRQILGQKVEFLVSFYNNEISEKSEIFDDQFSVERPDGSNFTLKIRSTKLEDSAMYFCASSDLGLLGYGYTFGSGTRLTVV.

This clone was observed a single time. This sequence joins TRBV11-3 and TRBJ2-1; 12 bases are a match to TRBD2. This CDR3 has 14 amino acids. CDR1 and CDR2 from the germline V gene are SGHNT and YENEEA. With 1 base clipped from V and 9 bases from J, the junction kept 1 base outside the gene matches. The chain's CDR3 is CASSLATSGGEQFF. CDR3 nucleotide sequence: TGTGCCAGCAGCTTAGCGACTAGCGGGGGTGAGCAGTTCTTC.

J is TRBJ2-7 and V is TRBV28, with TRBD2 identical over 10 bases. CDR1 and CDR2 from the germline V gene are MDHEN and SYDVKM. V shed 2 bases, J shed 5 bases, and the junction held 3 bases outside the gene matches. The CDR3 consists of 14 residues. CDR3 in DNA: TGTGCCAGCAGTTTACTAGCGGGAGATGACGAGCAGTACTTC. Its protein is CASSLLAGDDEQYF.

V and J are TRBV27 and TRBJ2-3; the D call may be TRBD1 or TRBD2 (5 bases each). V was pared by 0 bases and J by 3 bases, with 13 bases between. In germline, CDR1 is MNHEY, CDR2 SMNVEV (reference sequence). CDR3 size: 16 residues. Here the CDR3 reads CASSLSAGWETDTQYF. The CDR3 DNA is TGTGCCAGCAGTTTATCGGCAGGGTGGGAGACAGATACGCAGTATTTT.